This entry lists 15 T cell receptor beta chains sequenced from one sample in a study of shared clonotypes between healthy human individuals. Naive CD8 populations comprised CD45RO-negative cells positively selected for CCR7, excluding terminally differentiated effector memory CD45RA+ cells. Clones were sequenced by immunoSEQ multiplex PCR, and TCRdb holds only the in-frame ones, with some missing. This table holds millions of clones, about 93% found once. The sequenced material came from naive CD8+ T cells from PBMCs. The source of these receptors is a young man in good health. Some clones in this sample may be carry-over from other donors' samples.

This rearrangement joins TRBV6-4 to TRBJ1-5; no clear D gene. V lost 6 bases and J 11 bases, leaving 17 bases between the germline ends. This CDR3 has 13 residues. Germline-derived CDR1 and CDR2 are MRHNA and SNTAGT. CDR3 DNA sequence: TGTGCCAGCAGCGGACCGACCCTGGCCGCCCAGCATTTT. Translated: CASSGPTLAAQHF.

The rearrangement joins TRBV6-6 to TRBJ2-7; 9 nucleotides agree with TRBD2. Germline V gene data show CDR1 as MNHNY and CDR2 as SVGAGI (reference sequence). With V trimmed by 6 bases and J by 1 base, 10 bases remained unmatched. The CDR3 length is 16 residues. This CDR3 reads CASSFHPLAGSYEQYF. The CDR3 bases are TGTGCCAGCAGCTTCCACCCGCTAGCGGGATCCTACGAGCAGTACTTC.

V gene TRBV15 combines with J gene TRBJ2-1, with no clear D. Germline-derived CDR1 and CDR2 are LNHNV and YYDKDF (reference sequence). The CDR3 sequence is 12 residues long. V dropped 9 bases and J dropped 4 bases, with 10 bases sitting between them. The CDR3: CATRGPYNEQFF. The CDR3 DNA is TGTGCCACACGCGGACCTTACAATGAGCAGTTCTTC.

V gene TRBV5-3 combines with J gene TRBJ2-1, with TRBD2 identical over 11 bases. TRBV5-3 is placed among ORFs of uncertain function. The CDR3 sequence is 16 residues long. Trimming took 0 bases from V and 8 from J; bases not matched to a gene: 7. The CDR3 spells CARSLDTSGRGYEQFF. For the CDR3, the DNA is TGTGCCAGAAGCTTGGACACTAGCGGGAGAGGCTATGAGCAGTTCTTC.

The chain employs TRBV4-1 and TRBJ1-2; the match to TRBD1 covers 9 bases. This CDR3 comprises 17 residues. V was clipped by 5 bases and J by 5 bases; unmatched bases: 15. Per germline, CDR1 MGHRA and CDR2 YSYEKL. CDR3 in DNA: TGCGCCAGCAGCTGGCAAGTCACCGGGACAGGGCTTTATGGCTACACCTTC. Protein sequence: CASSWQVTGTGLYGYTF.

This clone showed up just once. The gene calls are TRBV27 and TRBJ1-5; D gene ambiguous. V lost 5 bases to trimming and J lost 6 bases, with 14 bases between them. Germline-derived CDR1 and CDR2 are MNHEY and SMNVEV (reference sequence). The CDR3 consists of 14 residues. CDR3 nucleotide sequence: TGTGCCAGCAGTGTCGGAGGGTATAGTCAGCCCCAGCATTTT. Protein: CASSVGGYSQPQHF.

On this clone itself: Other DNA sequences within the sample encode an identical CDR3. This chain joins TRBV28 and TRBJ2-1; D is undetermined. There are 12 residues in the CDR3. Looked up from germline, CDR1 is MDHEN and CDR2 is SYDVKM. The V end was cut by 5 bases, the J end by 7 bases, with 9 bases between. Here the CDR3 reads CASSPGWNEQFF. The CDR3 DNA reads as TGTGCCAGCAGTCCCGGGTGGAATGAGCAGTTCTTC.

The chain carries TRBV4-1 and TRBJ1-6; the D is unclear. There are 15 residues in the CDR3. Trimming removed 4 bases from V and 6 bases from J, with 13 bases in between. Germline V gene lookup returns CDR1 MGHRA and CDR2 YSYEKL. CDR3 residues: CASSLGGLRNSPLHF. In DNA, the CDR3 is TGCGCCAGCAGCCTGGGAGGGTTGCGTAATTCACCCCTCCACTTT.

This chain links TRBV4-3 with TRBJ1-1; tentatively, D is TRBD1 (5 bases). V lost 0 bases and J 4 bases, leaving 6 bases between the germline ends. Germline V CDR1 and CDR2: LGHNA, YSLEER. This CDR3 has 13 residues. The CDR3 DNA is TGCGCCAGCAGCCAAGAGGGGGGCACTGAAGCTTTCTTT. Protein product: CASSQEGGTEAFF.

The chain uses TRBV4-1 and TRBJ1-1; tentatively, D is TRBD1 (5 bases). With 1 base removed from V and 5 bases from J, the gap between germline ends came to 14 bases. Germline CDR1 is MGHRA and CDR2 is YSYEKL. The CDR3 is 15 amino acids. The CDR3 DNA is TGCGCCAGCAGCCAAGCCACCGAGGGGAGTACTGAAGCTTTCTTT. It yields the protein CASSQATEGSTEAFF.

CDR3 nucleotides: TGTGCCAGCAGCACCAAATACACCGCGGACACTGAAGCTTTCTTT. Translated: CASSTKYTADTEAFF. The J gene is TRBJ1-1, the V gene TRBV5-8; D gene ambiguous. The CDR3 is 15 amino acids. The germline V gene has CDR1 SGHTS and CDR2 YDEGEE. V lost 4 bases to trimming and J lost 3 bases, with 16 bases between them.

The chain combines TRBV27 with TRBJ1-3; D gene uncertain. From germline, CDR1 is MNHEY and CDR2 SMNVEV (reference sequence). The CDR3 spans 14 residues. V was cut by 4 bases and J by 4 bases, with 11 bases left in between. Here the CDR3 reads CASSSSVIGNTIYF. CDR3 in DNA: TGTGCCAGCAGTTCCTCGGTAATAGGAAACACCATATATTTT.

V gene TRBV7-2 combines with J gene TRBJ2-3; D may correspond to TRBD1 or TRBD2 (5 bases each). Germline V gene lookup returns CDR1 SGHTA and CDR2 FQGNSA. Trimming left V 5 bases short and J 3 bases short, with 21 bases between. This CDR3 comprises 17 residues. The CDR3 here is CASSPTRGHGKTDTQYF. The DNA for the CDR3 is TGTGCCAGCAGCCCCACCCGAGGACACGGGAAGACAGATACGCAGTATTTT.

The chain recombines TRBV28 with TRBJ2-2; 10 bases agree with TRBD1. The CDR3 extends over 15 amino acids. The germline V gene encodes CDR1 MDHEN and CDR2 SYDVKM. The trim removed 6 bases at V and 3 bases at J, leaving 4 bases unmatched. The CDR3 loop reads CASSTGQGDTGELFF. CDR3 nucleotides: TGTGCCAGCAGCACTGGACAGGGGGACACCGGGGAGCTGTTTTTT.

The chain links TRBV4-3 to TRBJ1-1; D unresolved. Deletions cut 0 bases from V and 0 bases from J, with 11 bases between. The CDR3 runs to 16 residues. The germline V gene encodes CDR1 LGHNA and CDR2 YSLEER. This CDR3 reads CASSQDLVGMNTEAFF. CDR3 sequence (DNA): TGCGCCAGCAGCCAAGACTTGGTTGGAATGAACACTGAAGCTTTCTTT.